A single sample gave rise to the 17 T cell receptor beta chains below, sequenced in a study of metastatic and nonmetastatic thyroid tumors. Ahead of thyroid surgery, no patient had received treatment of any kind. With MiXCR, TCRdb called clones anew from the PCR reads. The sample comprises some 21,000 clones, about 25% of which are singletons, and 5.4% rests with the top ten. The sequenced sample consisted of tumor tissue. Receptors were obtained from a female donor with papillary thyroid cancer or a benign thyroid nodule (not recorded which). Some clones in this sample may be carry-over from other donors' samples.

This clone is medium-sized (0.01 to 0.1%) by share. For the CDR3, the DNA is TGTGCCAGCACCGGAGTGGACACTGAAGCTTTCTTT. It codes for CASTGVDTEAFF. V and J are TRBV2 and TRBJ1-1; no clear D gene. Germline CDR1 is SNHLY and CDR2 is FYNNEI. This CDR3 has 12 amino acids. V was clipped by 7 bases and J by 3 bases, with 9 bases between them.

This clone appeared a few times. An end of the junction differs from the germline gene, which may be a read error. The chain couples TRBV6-1 to TRBJ1-5; TRBD1 might be the D (5 bases). Germline assignment: CDR1 MNHNS and CDR2 SASEGT. The CDR3 covers 16 residues. The chain's CDR3 is CASIEPPTGGPQPQHF. Written as DNA, the CDR3 is TGTGCCAGCATTGAACCCCCTACAGGCGGCCCTCAGCCCCAGCATTTT.

This clone has just a few counts. A read error may explain this, as a much larger clone is one base away. The J gene is TRBJ2-2, the V gene TRBV5-1; TRBD1 agrees at 8 bases. There are 17 residues in the CDR3. V shed 1 base and J 4 bases; nucleotides not matched to a gene: 9. Germline assignment: CDR1 SGHRS and CDR2 YFSETQ. The CDR3 loop reads CASSLSPQGAGTGELFF. The CDR3 DNA is TGCGCCAGCAGCTTGTCACCTCAGGGGGCGGGCACCGGGGAGCTGTTTTTT.

This clone occurred a few times. CDR3 residues: CASSLAGRGTEAFF. CDR3 sequence (DNA): TGTGCCAGCAGCTTAGCAGGCAGGGGTACTGAAGCTTTCTTT. The chain has TRBV7-2 and TRBJ1-1, with TRBD1 as a possible D gene (6 bases). The CDR3 covers 14 residues. The germline gives CDR1 SGHTA, CDR2 FQGNSA. Trimming pared 0 bases from V and 5 bases from J, leaving 10 bases between.

In its sample, this clone ranks as medium-sized. The CDR3 spells CASSLIFSRTGPVSYEQYF. The CDR3 DNA reads as TGTGCCAGCAGCTTAATATTTAGTCGGACAGGGCCTGTCTCCTACGAGCAGTACTTC. The chain joins TRBV7-3 to TRBJ2-7; 8 nucleotides line up with TRBD1. Germline V gene data show CDR1 as SGHTA and CDR2 as FQGTGA. Trimming at V came to 1 base and at J to 0 bases, leaving 14 bases not matched to a gene. CDR3 length: 19 amino acids. The full variable domain, in which reference TRBV7-3 and TRBJ2-7 provide the parts outside the CDR3, is GAGVSQTPSNKVTEKGKYVELRCDPISGHTALYWYRQSLGQGPEFLIYFQGTGAADDSGLPNDRFFAVRPEGSVSTLKIQRTERGDSAVYLCASSLIFSRTGPVSYEQYFGPGTRLTVT.

Points on this clone: Other DNA sequences in this sample translate to the same CDR3. This sequence joins TRBV4-2 and TRBJ2-1, with a tentative D call TRBD2 (6 bases). Between the trimmed V and J ends, which lost 3 bases and 6 bases, there was a span of 18 bases. The length of the CDR3 is 16 residues. CDR1 and CDR2 (germline): LGHNA, YNFKEQ. The CDR3 coding sequence is TGTGCCAGCAGCCAGAACTGGGGAGGACTCCGCAATGAGCAGTTCTTC. Protein product: CASSQNWGGLRNEQFF.

The J gene is TRBJ2-7, the V gene TRBV20-1; 8 nucleotides align to TRBD1. The CDR3 contains 14 residues. With V trimmed by 4 bases and J by 3 bases, 8 bases remained unmatched. The germline CDR1 and CDR2 sequences are DFQATT and SNEGSKA (reference sequence). CDR3 amino acids: CSAKPGTGLYEQYF. The CDR3, as DNA: TGCAGTGCTAAACCCGGGACAGGCCTCTACGAGCAGTACTTC.

This clone was recorded at least ten times. This chain uses TRBV30 with TRBJ1-2; the D is unclear. The germline V gene encodes CDR1 GTSNPN and CDR2 SVGIG (reference sequence). V was shortened by 3 bases and J by 10 bases, with 12 bases between the two germline ends. The CDR3 covers 11 residues. CDR3 coding DNA: TGTGCCTGGAGCTCAGCGGAAGTCTACACCTTC. Translating gives CAWSSAEVYTF. The full variable domain, its missing parts supplied by reference TRBV30 and TRBJ1-2, is SQTIHQWPATLVQPVGSPLSLECTVEGTSNPNLYWYRQAAGRGLQLLFYSVGIGQISSEVPQNLSASRPQDRQFILSSKKLLLSDSGFYLCAWSSAEVYTFGSGTRLTVV.

The gene calls are TRBV5-1 and TRBJ2-7; D might be TRBD2 (5 bases). Per germline, CDR1 SGHRS and CDR2 YFSETQ. The V end lost 4 bases, the J end lost 0 bases, and 14 bases lay between the germline ends. The length of the CDR3 is 15 residues. The CDR3 region is CASSRLGGPSYEQYF. CDR3 nucleotides: TGCGCCAGCAGCCGGTTGGGCGGGCCCTCCTACGAGCAGTACTTC.

The gene calls are TRBV30 and TRBJ1-5; D perhaps matches TRBD1 (6 bases). The V and J ends lost 6 bases and 3 bases respectively, with 21 bases between them. The germline gives CDR1 GTSNPN, CDR2 SVGIG (reference sequence). The CDR3 runs to 16 residues. CDR3 residues: CACPCVDSNINQPQHF. The CDR3 coding sequence is TGTGCCTGCCCTTGTGTGGACAGCAATATCAATCAGCCCCAGCATTTT.

This clone has only one observation. A clone one base away is much larger, so this may be a read error. The V and J genes are TRBV9 and TRBJ2-5, with D possibly matching TRBD2 (6 bases). This CDR3 contains 16 residues. V was cut by 0 bases and J by 5 bases, with 17 bases left in between. Germline CDR1 is SGDLS and CDR2 is YYNGEE. This chain's CDR3 is CASSVGGAGPLETQYF. In DNA form, the CDR3 reads TGTGCCAGCAGCGTAGGAGGGGCGGGGCCTTTGGAGACCCAGTACTTC. Variable domain in full (rest from reference TRBV9 and TRBJ2-5): DSGVTQTPKHLITATGQRVTLRCSPRSGDLSVYWYQQSLDQGLQFLIQYYNGEERAKGNILERFSAQQFPDLHSELNLSSLELGDSALYFCASSVGGAGPLETQYFGPGTRLLVL.

The table lists this clone with many counts. The chain is built from TRBV7-9 and TRBJ2-3; 7 positions agree with TRBD1. The CDR3 length is 17 residues. The germline V gene encodes CDR1 SEHNR and CDR2 FQNEAQ (reference sequence). V shed 1 base, J shed 0 bases, and the junction held 7 bases outside the gene matches. The CDR3 loop reads CASSLGKSRGSTDTQYF. The CDR3 DNA follows: TGTGCCAGCAGCTTAGGGAAGTCCAGGGGGAGCACAGATACGCAGTATTTT.

This clone has a count of ten or more. This rearrangement joins TRBV19 to TRBJ2-3, with 8 bases that match TRBD2. Looked up from germline, CDR1 is LNHDA and CDR2 is SQIVND (reference sequence). V lost 5 bases, J lost 4 bases, and 2 bases stayed unmatched. The CDR3 has 13 amino acids. CDR3 in DNA: TGTGCCAGTAGTGCGGGACTAGCAGATACGCAGTATTTT. This encodes CASSAGLADTQYF.

This chain connects TRBV12-3 or TRBV12-4 to TRBJ2-3; D unclear. V was trimmed by 6 bases and J by 2 bases, leaving 9 bases between them. CDR3 size: 13 residues. The CDR3 here is CASSLLLTDTQYF. CDR3 nucleotide sequence: TGTGCCAGCAGCTTACTTCTCACAGATACGCAGTATTTT.

This clone is medium-sized (0.01 to 0.1%) by share. This chain links TRBV2 with TRBJ1-2; D is possibly TRBD1 (5 bases). Germline CDR1 is SNHLY and CDR2 is FYNNEI. V was clipped by 7 bases and J by 2 bases, with 14 bases between them. This CDR3 contains 14 residues. This chain's CDR3 is CASNIQRGNYGYTF. The CDR3, as DNA: TGTGCCAGCAACATTCAGAGGGGAAACTATGGCTACACCTTC.

This clone was counted ten times or more. The CDR3 DNA sequence: TGCGCCAGCAGCTTGGGGGGTTCGGTAGGCACTGAAGCTTTCTTT. Protein product: CASSLGGSVGTEAFF. The chain carries TRBV5-1 and TRBJ1-1; D gene uncertain. Germline CDR1 and CDR2: SGHRS and YFSETQ. Trimming took off 0 bases at V and 4 bases at J, with 13 bases between the two ends. This CDR3 region has 15 residues.

CDR3 coding DNA: TGTGCCAGTAGCGGACGGCCCTATGGCTACACCTTC. It translates to CASSGRPYGYTF. The J gene is TRBJ1-2, the V gene TRBV19; D remains unclear. Germline loops: CDR1 LNHDA, CDR2 SQIVND (reference sequence). V lost 6 bases and J 4 bases, leaving 9 bases between the germline ends. The CDR3 loop spans 12 amino acids.